These 20 T cell receptor beta chains were all obtained from the same sample, sequenced in a study of identifying expanded T cells in peripheral blood. This table comes from immunoSEQ multiplex PCR, and its TCRdb copy is limited to in-frame clones, with some not included. The sample carries roughly 130,000 clones, approximately 86% recorded once. The specimen was blood. The receptors stem from a person aged 18 to 75 in good health.

V gene TRBV19 combines with J gene TRBJ1-4, with 8 positions matching TRBD1. The CDR3 covers 17 residues. The V segment lost 10 bases and the J segment 0 bases; nucleotides outside the gene matches: 13. Looked up from germline, CDR1 is LNHDA and CDR2 is SQIVND (reference sequence). The CDR3 protein is CATQRAGQGPTNEKLFF. As DNA, the CDR3 is TGTGCCACTCAAAGGGCCGGACAGGGACCAACTAATGAAAAACTGTTTTTT.

This clone appeared a single time. The V and J genes are TRBV2 and TRBJ2-7; no firm D call. From germline, CDR1 is SNHLY and CDR2 FYNNEI. The CDR3 runs 16 residues. With 0 bases removed from V and 0 bases from J, the gap between germline ends came to 12 bases. The CDR3 DNA reads TGTGCCAGCAGTGAAGCGAGGCATACGAGCTCCTACGAGCAGTACTTC. This translates into CASSEARHTSSYEQYF.

This clone occurred a few times. This rearrangement joins TRBV23-1 to TRBJ1-5; no definite D call. TRBV23-1 is an open reading frame, and its role is uncertain. Trimming took 1 base from V and 0 from J, leaving 10 bases between them. This CDR3 contains 16 residues. The CDR3 region has the DNA TGCGCCAGCAGTCAATGGGCAGCTTATAGCAATCAGCCCCAGCATTTT. It specifies CASSQWAAYSNQPQHF.

V and J are TRBV6-5 and TRBJ2-2, with 7 bases identical to TRBD1. This CDR3 has 15 residues. From germline, CDR1 is MNHEY and CDR2 SVGAGI. J was trimmed by 7 bases and V by 2 bases; bases with no gene match: 7. The CDR3 is CASSYEGAFVGELFF. The DNA for the CDR3 is TGTGCCAGCAGTTACGAGGGGGCGTTTGTCGGGGAGCTGTTTTTT.

This clone showed up just once. The rearrangement joins TRBV7-9 to TRBJ2-2, with 10 bases lining up with TRBD2. V lost 2 bases and J lost 1; bases outside the gene matches: 7. Germline lookup yields CDR1 SEHNR and CDR2 FQNEAQ (reference sequence). The CDR3 spans 18 residues. The CDR3 loop reads CASSLPRKREGNTGELFF. The CDR3 nucleotides read TGTGCCAGCAGCTTACCCAGGAAGCGGGAGGGGAACACCGGGGAGCTGTTTTTT.

This chain uses TRBV9 with TRBJ2-3; possibly TRBD1 or TRBD2 for D (6 bases each). Germline V CDR1 and CDR2: SGDLS, YYNGEE. The CDR3 is made up of 17 amino acids. V was clipped by 1 base and J by 1 base, with 16 bases between them. CDR3 in amino acids: CASSVFVSRGGTDTQYF. CDR3 DNA sequence: TGTGCCAGCAGCGTATTTGTAAGTAGGGGGGGCACAGATACGCAGTATTTT.

The gene calls are TRBV28 and TRBJ2-1; D call uncertain. The length of the CDR3 is 11 residues. The V end lost 5 bases, the J end lost 5 bases, and 4 bases lay between the germline ends. The V gene's germline CDR1 is MDHEN and CDR2 SYDVKM. The CDR3 nucleotides read TGTGCCAGCAGTCCCAACAATGAGCAGTTCTTC. This translates into CASSPNNEQFF.

This clone was observed a handful of times. The rearrangement uses TRBV14 and TRBJ1-2; D may be TRBD1 (6 bases). CDR1 and CDR2 (germline): SGHDN, FVKESK. Trimming stripped 4 bases from V and 8 bases from J, with 14 bases between. The CDR3 runs 13 residues. The CDR3 region is CASSPSGGKGYTF. The CDR3 DNA follows: TGTGCCAGCAGCCCCTCGGGGGGCAAGGGCTACACCTTC.

This rearrangement joins TRBV10-3 to TRBJ1-1, with unresolved D. V lost 8 bases to trimming and J lost 1 base, with 11 bases between them. The CDR3 length is 13 residues. Germline assignment: CDR1 ENHRY and CDR2 SYGVKD. DNA of the CDR3: TGTGCCATCCAGACTCAAACGAACACTGAAGCTTTCTTT. It codes for CAIQTQTNTEAFF.

This rearrangement joins TRBV9 to TRBJ2-3; D gene uncertain. The germline V and J ends were trimmed by 4 bases and 4 bases, with 16 bases remaining between them. Germline V gene sequence: CDR1 SGDLS, CDR2 YYNGEE. This CDR3 has 15 amino acids. The CDR3 nucleotides read TGTGCCAGCAGCCCGCCGGGTTCCGGTTCAGATACGCAGTATTTT. This encodes CASSPPGSGSDTQYF. The whole variable domain, remainder taken from reference TRBV9 and TRBJ2-3, is DSGVTQTPKHLITATGQRVTLRCSPRSGDLSVYWYQQSLDQGLQFLIQYYNGEERAKGNILERFSAQQFPDLHSELNLSSLELGDSALYFCASSPPGSGSDTQYFGPGTRLTVL.

The chain joins TRBV9 to TRBJ2-1, with D perhaps matching TRBD2 (5 bases). The germline V gene encodes CDR1 SGDLS and CDR2 YYNGEE. The CDR3 is made up of 12 amino acids. V was cut by 5 bases and J by 8 bases, with 11 bases left in between. CDR3: CASSLLGDEQFF. The CDR3 region has the DNA TGTGCCAGCAGTCTCCTCGGGGATGAGCAGTTCTTC. Filled out from reference TRBV9 and TRBJ2-1, the complete variable domain reads DSGVTQTPKHLITATGQRVTLRCSPRSGDLSVYWYQQSLDQGLQFLIQYYNGEERAKGNILERFSAQQFPDLHSELNLSSLELGDSALYFCASSLLGDEQFFGPGTRLTVL.

This clone was found a few times. This chain uses TRBV6-4 with TRBJ2-3; 14 nucleotides line up with TRBD2. J lost 0 bases, V lost 7 bases, and 9 bases had no gene match. Germline-derived CDR1 and CDR2 are MRHNA and SNTAGT. This CDR3 has 18 residues. In DNA, the CDR3 is TGTGCCAGCATTCATGGGACTAGCGGGAGACCTAGCACAGATACGCAGTATTTT. Protein: CASIHGTSGRPSTDTQYF.

The V and J genes are TRBV7-9 and TRBJ2-1; TRBD2 agrees at 9 bases. Looked up from germline, CDR1 is SEHNR and CDR2 is FQNEAQ (reference sequence). With 5 bases clipped from V and 7 bases from J, the junction kept 9 bases outside the gene matches. This CDR3 has 15 residues. CDR3 in amino acids: CASSLLAGVLNEQFF. The CDR3 DNA reads as TGTGCCAGCAGCCTATTAGCGGGAGTCCTAAATGAGCAGTTCTTC.

This chain uses TRBV25-1 with TRBJ2-1; TRBD2 aligns across 10 bases. The CDR3 extends over 17 amino acids. From germline, CDR1 is MGHDK and CDR2 SYGVNS. The V gene end was trimmed by 2 bases and the J gene end by 7 bases; junction bases not matched to a gene: 11. The CDR3 nucleotides are TGTGCCAGCAGTGAAAACCAAGGTCTAGCGGGAGTGAATGAGCAGTTCTTC. Encoded protein: CASSENQGLAGVNEQFF.

V usage is TRBV4-3 and J usage is TRBJ2-3; TRBD1 might be the D (6 bases). CDR1 is LGHNA and CDR2 is YSLEER in the germline V gene. The V and J ends lost 4 bases and 6 bases respectively, with 20 bases between them. This CDR3 region has 16 residues. Here the CDR3 DNA reads TGCGCCAGCAGCCTGACGGCGGCAGGGGATTTGGATACGCAGTATTTT. The encoded protein is CASSLTAAGDLDTQYF.

The chain carries TRBV11-1 and TRBJ2-3; 7 nucleotides agree with TRBD1. Germline CDR1 and CDR2: SGHAT and FQDESV (reference sequence). The trim removed 4 bases at V and 1 base at J, leaving 2 bases unmatched. The CDR3 sequence is 14 residues long. The CDR3 loop is CASSSGQGTDTQYF. CDR3 sequence (DNA): TGTGCCAGCAGCTCCGGACAGGGCACAGATACGCAGTATTTT.

This clone was picked up one time. V and J are TRBV28 and TRBJ2-5; the match to TRBD1 covers 7 bases. Germline CDR1 and CDR2: MDHEN and SYDVKM. The V segment lost 5 bases and the J segment 2 bases; nucleotides outside the gene matches: 11. The CDR3 consists of 16 residues. CDR3 nucleotide sequence: TGTGCCAGCAGTCCGCGCGCATGGGACAGTCAAGAGACCCAGTACTTC. Translated, it gives CASSPRAWDSQETQYF.

This sequence joins TRBV6-5 and TRBJ2-5; weak D call: TRBD2 (5 bases). CDR1 and CDR2 from the germline V gene are MNHEY and SVGAGI. V lost 2 bases and J lost 4, with 8 bases in between. The length of the CDR3 is 13 residues. The CDR3 region has the DNA TGTGCCAGCAGTTACCGCGGGCGAGAGACCCAGTACTTC. Protein sequence: CASSYRGRETQYF.

The chain joins TRBV5-1 to TRBJ1-2; 7 bases are a match to TRBD1. This CDR3 region has 14 residues. Trimming at V came to 3 bases and at J to 6 bases, leaving 8 bases not matched to a gene. Germline-derived CDR1 and CDR2 are SGHRS and YFSETQ. Here the CDR3 reads CASSWGDRENGYTF. The CDR3 DNA reads TGCGCCAGCAGCTGGGGGGACAGAGAAAATGGCTACACCTTC.

J is TRBJ1-5 and V is TRBV6-1, with D possibly TRBD1 on 5 matching bases. V lost 3 bases and J 0 bases, leaving 18 bases between the germline ends. This CDR3 is 18 amino acids long. CDR1 and CDR2 from the germline V gene are MNHNS and SASEGT. The CDR3 region is CASSDPAGTGFSNQPQHF. The CDR3 bases are TGTGCCAGCAGTGACCCCGCAGGGACGGGGTTTAGCAATCAGCCCCAGCATTTT.